Following are 3 T cell receptor beta chains from one sample sequenced in a study of Tregs in tolerant kidney transplant recipients. Here immunoSEQ multiplex PCR was the method, and the copy in TCRdb shows in-frame clones only, minus some. The table includes 240,000 or so clones, approximately 84% detected once. The sample taken for sequencing was CD4+ T cells from blood. These receptors were obtained from a human donor in good health.

The rearrangement links TRBV29-1 to TRBJ2-3; 9 positions agree with TRBD2. Germline V gives CDR1 SQVTM, CDR2 ANQGSEA. Trimming cost V 1 base and J 2 bases; bases outside gene matches: 4. This CDR3 region has 15 residues. The CDR3, as DNA: TGCAGCGTTGAAGGCGGGGGGGGCCCCACAGATACGCAGTATTTT. Translating gives CSVEGGGGPTDTQYF.

This sequence joins TRBV6-5 and TRBJ1-1, with D tentatively TRBD1 (6 bases). The CDR3 consists of 16 residues. Trimming pared 4 bases from V and 4 bases from J, leaving 19 bases between. Germline assignment: CDR1 MNHEY and CDR2 SVGAGI. The CDR3 DNA reads TGTGCCAGCAGTTTGGTTAGAGGGGGAGGTGGCACTGAAGCTTTCTTT. Its translation: CASSLVRGGGGTEAFF.

This chain uses TRBV4-1 with TRBJ1-2; 8 nucleotides agree with TRBD1. The J segment lost 5 bases and the V segment lost 6 bases, leaving 8 bases of the junction unmatched. The CDR3 is 14 residues long. Germline V gene sequence: CDR1 MGHRA, CDR2 YSYEKL. The CDR3 is CASSQATGDYGYTF. CDR3 sequence (DNA): TGCGCCAGCAGTCAGGCGACAGGGGATTATGGCTACACCTTC.